One and the same sample provided the 32 T cell receptor beta chains below, sequenced in a study of cytomegalovirus exposure and HLA in healthy donors. The PCR contained 60 Vbeta and 13 Jbeta primers. The method was immunoSEQ multiplex PCR; TCRdb's version includes in-frame clones alone and lacks a portion of them. The table records 140,000 to 150,000 clones, roughly 62% of them present only once. Source material: PBMCs. The source of these receptors is a man aged 55-75 years in good health and CMV-seronegative.

V usage is TRBV19 and J usage is TRBJ2-2, with 8 bases lining up with TRBD1. This CDR3 has 16 amino acids. CDR1 is LNHDA, CDR2 SQIVND, per germline (reference sequence). J lost 4 bases, V lost 4 bases, and 8 bases had no gene match. The CDR3 DNA follows: TGTGCCAGTAGTACAAACAGGGGGTCAGGCACCGGGGAGCTGTTTTTT. It encodes CASSTNRGSGTGELFF. The variable domain in full, completed from reference TRBV19 and TRBJ2-2, reads DGGITQSPKYLFRKEGQNVTLSCEQNLNHDAMYWYRQDPGQGLRLIYYSQIVNDFQKGDIAEGYSVSREKKESFPLTVTSAQKNPTAFYLCASSTNRGSGTGELFFGEGSRLTVL.

The rearrangement links TRBV28 to TRBJ1-3; 7 nucleotides align to TRBD1. CDR1 is MDHEN and CDR2 is SYDVKM in the germline V gene. The CDR3 contains 17 residues. The junction had 13 bases not matched to a gene; V was cut back by 5 bases and J by 3 bases. CDR3 protein: CASSRLRDSVFGNTIYF. Here the CDR3 DNA reads TGTGCCAGCAGTCGTCTCCGGGACAGCGTTTTTGGAAACACCATATATTTT.

V usage is TRBV23-1 and J usage is TRBJ1-1; unclear D gene. TRBV23-1 is an open reading frame whose function is uncertain. Trimming took 4 bases from V and 1 from J, leaving 7 bases between them. The CDR3 covers 13 residues. CDR3 in amino acids: CASSRRKNTEAFF. DNA for the CDR3: TGCGCCAGCAGTCGGCGGAAGAACACTGAAGCTTTCTTT.

The J gene is TRBJ1-4, the V gene TRBV6-1; no firm D call. CDR3 length equals 15 residues. The V end was cut by 7 bases, the J end by 6 bases, with 18 bases between. In germline, CDR1 is MNHNS, CDR2 SASEGT. The CDR3 loop is CASTEVGSAYEKLFF. The CDR3 region has the DNA TGTGCCAGCACCGAAGTGGGGAGTGCCTATGAAAAACTGTTTTTT.

This chain uses TRBV7-3 with TRBJ2-2, with 8 bases matching TRBD2. Germline V gives CDR1 SGHTA, CDR2 FQGTGA. CDR3 size: 18 residues. J gave up 6 bases and V 5 bases, and 17 bases lay outside the gene matches. The DNA of the CDR3 is TGTGCCAGCAGCCCTCGCAGGGGACCGGGACTAGACGCCGGGGAGCTGTTTTTT. It translates to CASSPRRGPGLDAGELFF.

V gene TRBV30 combines with J gene TRBJ2-5; 7 bases map to TRBD1. V lost 5 bases to trimming and J lost 6 bases; unmatched junction nucleotides: 9. The CDR3 length is 13 residues. Germline V gene lookup returns CDR1 GTSNPN and CDR2 SVGIG (reference sequence). CDR3 in amino acids: CAWGHQGEKTQYF. The CDR3 DNA is TGTGCCTGGGGACATCAGGGGGAAAAGACCCAGTACTTC.

This rearrangement joins TRBV6-5 to TRBJ2-4; 13 bases fit TRBD2. Germline V gene data show CDR1 as MNHEY and CDR2 as SVGAGI. The CDR3 extends over 16 amino acids. V lost 4 bases to trimming and J lost 6 bases; unmatched junction nucleotides: 6. The CDR3 region is CASSSPTSGRINIQYF. In DNA form, the CDR3 reads TGTGCCAGCAGTTCTCCGACTAGCGGGAGGATAAACATTCAGTACTTC.

The genes are TRBV28 and TRBJ1-1; 8 positions match TRBD1. The trim removed 8 bases at V and 0 bases at J, leaving 2 bases unmatched. The CDR3 contains 13 residues. CDR1 is MDHEN and CDR2 is SYDVKM in the germline V gene. The CDR3 spells CASDRGMNTEAFF. CDR3 bases: TGTGCCAGCGACAGGGGTATGAACACTGAAGCTTTCTTT.

The chain recombines TRBV2 with TRBJ1-5; 9 bases fit TRBD1. The V gene end was trimmed by 5 bases and the J gene end by 4 bases; junction bases not matched to a gene: 3. The CDR3 spans 14 residues. Germline V gene sequence: CDR1 SNHLY, CDR2 FYNNEI. The CDR3 protein is CASSRTGVNQPQHF. CDR3 sequence (DNA): TGTGCCAGCAGTCGGACAGGGGTGAATCAGCCCCAGCATTTT.

This clone showed up just a few times. This sequence joins TRBV30 and TRBJ2-4, with TRBD2 matching over 9 bases. CDR3 length: 18 amino acids. Trimming took 0 bases from V and 0 from J; bases not matched to a gene: 9. In germline, CDR1 is GTSNPN, CDR2 SVGIG (reference sequence). CDR3: CAWSVLRLAEIAKNIQYF. Written as DNA, the CDR3 is TGTGCCTGGAGTGTACTTAGACTAGCGGAGATAGCCAAAAACATTCAGTACTTC.

This clone turned up a few times. J is TRBJ2-7 and V is TRBV2, with D unresolved. Per germline, CDR1 SNHLY and CDR2 FYNNEI. Trimming took 4 bases from V and 6 from J, leaving 10 bases between them. This CDR3 is 12 amino acids long. In nucleotides, the CDR3 is TGTGCCAGCAGTGCTAGGAGACGCGAGCAGTACTTC. Residues: CASSARRREQYF.

The rearrangement joins TRBV9 to TRBJ1-5; maybe TRBD1 (6 bases). Trimming removed 0 bases from V and 3 bases from J, with 10 bases in between. The length of the CDR3 is 15 residues. In germline, CDR1 is SGDLS, CDR2 YYNGEE. The CDR3 loop reads CASSVAAGANQPQHF. For the CDR3, the DNA is TGTGCCAGCAGCGTAGCGGCAGGGGCCAATCAGCCCCAGCATTTT.

The CDR3 is CASSTSWDRNSNQPQHF. The CDR3 DNA is TGTGCCAGTAGCACGTCTTGGGACAGGAATAGCAATCAGCCCCAGCATTTT. The chain combines TRBV19 with TRBJ1-5; 8 bases fit TRBD1. There are 17 residues in the CDR3. The J segment lost 0 bases and the V segment lost 6 bases, leaving 10 bases of the junction unmatched. Germline CDR1 reads LNHDA; CDR2 reads SQIVND (reference sequence).

In its sample, this clone was seen once. V usage is TRBV6-5 and J usage is TRBJ1-1; D is possibly TRBD1 (5 bases). Trimming stripped 5 bases from V and 12 bases from J, with 19 bases between. The CDR3 loop spans 13 amino acids. Per germline, CDR1 MNHEY and CDR2 SVGAGI. This CDR3 reads CASSTRDSRVTFF. CDR3 in DNA: TGTGCCAGCAGTACCCGGGACTCCCGAGTAACTTTCTTT.

The chain links TRBV27 to TRBJ1-1, with TRBD1 matching 12 bases. V was clipped by 3 bases and J by 4 bases; unmatched bases: 9. Germline V gene data show CDR1 as MNHEY and CDR2 as SMNVEV (reference sequence). CDR3 length: 17 residues. The CDR3 loop is CASSFLGQGAVVTEAFF. CDR3 in DNA: TGTGCCAGCAGTTTTTTGGGACAGGGGGCGGTTGTCACTGAAGCTTTCTTT.

In this sample, this clone turned up a few times. The chain combines TRBV5-1 with TRBJ2-3, with TRBD2 identical over 10 bases. V lost 0 bases, J lost 0 bases, and 7 bases stayed unmatched. This CDR3 contains 18 residues. Germline V gives CDR1 SGHRS, CDR2 YFSETQ. The DNA for the CDR3 is TGCGCCAGCAGCTTGGGGGTAGCGGGAGGCCCTAGCACAGATACGCAGTATTTT. Its protein product is CASSLGVAGGPSTDTQYF.

V gene TRBV19 combines with J gene TRBJ2-1, with TRBD1 identical over 8 bases. The CDR3 contains 16 residues. Germline trimming cut 4 bases from V and 8 bases from J; bases unmatched to any gene: 13. Germline assignment: CDR1 LNHDA and CDR2 SQIVND (reference sequence). The CDR3 loop reads CASSTQTGVASDEQFF. CDR3 DNA: TGTGCCAGTAGTACCCAGACAGGGGTAGCCAGCGATGAGCAGTTCTTC. Filled out from reference TRBV19 and TRBJ2-1, the complete variable domain reads DGGITQSPKYLFRKEGQNVTLSCEQNLNHDAMYWYRQDPGQGLRLIYYSQIVNDFQKGDIAEGYSVSREKKESFPLTVTSAQKNPTAFYLCASSTQTGVASDEQFFGPGTRLTVL.

The chain joins TRBV10-1 to TRBJ2-1; 9 positions agree with TRBD1. The CDR3 sequence is 15 residues long. Unmatched junction bases numbered 3, after V lost 4 bases and J lost 2 bases. Germline V gene sequence: CDR1 WNHNN, CDR2 SYGVQD (reference sequence). CDR3 amino acids: CASSVGTGTYNEQFF. The CDR3 DNA reads TGCGCCAGCAGTGTAGGGACAGGGACCTACAATGAGCAGTTCTTC.

This clone was counted once. In DNA, the CDR3 is TGTGCCAGCAGTTTTCGGCTAGCGGGAGAGCTCACAGATACGCAGTATTTT. This encodes CASSFRLAGELTDTQYF. The chain uses TRBV28 and TRBJ2-3, with TRBD2 matching over 10 bases. CDR3 size: 17 residues. V was clipped by 3 bases and J by 2 bases; unmatched bases: 8. CDR1 and CDR2 from the germline V gene are MDHEN and SYDVKM.

The chain employs TRBV7-6 and TRBJ1-3, with 7 bases fitting TRBD1. Germline V gene sequence: CDR1 SGHVS, CDR2 FNYEAQ. The CDR3 has 18 residues. V gave up 2 bases and J gave up 0 bases; unmatched junction bases: 10. CDR3 loop: CASSLFPLQGTSGNTIYF. The CDR3 DNA reads as TGTGCCAGCAGCTTATTCCCGCTACAGGGGACCTCTGGAAACACCATATATTTT.

This clone was recorded once. The chain is built from TRBV30 and TRBJ1-5; 7 nucleotides align to TRBD1. The CDR3 has 15 residues. Trimming removed 0 bases from V and 3 bases from J; junction bases left unmatched: 5. Germline values: CDR1 GTSNPN, CDR2 SVGIG (reference sequence). The CDR3 coding sequence is TGTGCCTGGAGTGTAGGGGGCAGGGACAATCAGCCCCAGCATTTT. It yields the protein CAWSVGGRDNQPQHF.

The chain has TRBV19 and TRBJ2-7; possible D gene TRBD2, 5 bases. The CDR3 consists of 16 residues. The ends were cut back, 5 bases at V and 3 bases at J, with 20 bases in the middle. Per the germline V gene, CDR1 is LNHDA and CDR2 is SQIVND (reference sequence). The CDR3 nucleotides read TGTGCCAGTAGTTCCGACACGAGGCTAGAGGGCTACGAGCAGTACTTC. This encodes CASSSDTRLEGYEQYF.

Turning to this clone: At one end the junction does not follow the germline gene, possibly because of a read error. The sample holds other DNA sequences that translate to the same CDR3. This chain joins TRBV10-1 and TRBJ1-1, with D perhaps matching TRBD1 (5 bases). The CDR3 is made up of 14 amino acids. CDR1 and CDR2 from the germline V gene are WNHNN and SYGVQD (reference sequence). The CDR3 DNA reads as TGCGCCAGCAGTATGTCGGGGGAGAACACTGAGGCTTTCTTT. It translates to CASSMSGENTEAFF.

This chain connects TRBV9 to TRBJ2-3; the match to TRBD2 covers 10 bases. Trimming cost V 3 bases and J 1 base; bases outside gene matches: 8. The CDR3 is 17 amino acids. Germline V gene lookup returns CDR1 SGDLS and CDR2 YYNGEE. CDR3 sequence reads: CASSALWTSGRTDTQYF. The CDR3 coding sequence is TGTGCCAGCAGCGCACTTTGGACTAGCGGTCGCACAGATACGCAGTATTTT. The full variable domain, rest sourced from reference TRBV9 and TRBJ2-3, is DSGVTQTPKHLITATGQRVTLRCSPRSGDLSVYWYQQSLDQGLQFLIQYYNGEERAKGNILERFSAQQFPDLHSELNLSSLELGDSALYFCASSALWTSGRTDTQYFGPGTRLTVL.

This clone was recorded a few times. V is TRBV28 and J is TRBJ1-5; a possible D gene is TRBD1 (6 bases). Trimming left V 3 bases short and J 4 bases short, with 19 bases between. There are 17 residues in the CDR3. Germline V CDR1 and CDR2: MDHEN, SYDVKM. The CDR3 DNA reads as TGTGCCAGCAGTTTCGTTGTGGCACAGGGTGAAAATCAGCCCCAGCATTTT. Translated, it gives CASSFVVAQGENQPQHF.

This chain connects TRBV6-1 to TRBJ2-2, with 10 bases that match TRBD2. V was pared by 2 bases and J by 5 bases, with 2 bases of the junction left unmatched. Looked up from germline, CDR1 is MNHNS and CDR2 is SASEGT. There are 15 residues in the CDR3. In DNA, the CDR3 is TGTGCCAGCAGTGAACTAGCGGGAGTGACCGGGGAGCTGTTTTTT. It yields the protein CASSELAGVTGELFF.

This clone showed up just once. The identical CDR3 is also encoded by other nucleotide sequences in the sample. The chain combines TRBV6-5 with TRBJ2-5, with TRBD1 as a possible D gene (5 bases). The V end lost 0 bases, the J end lost 3 bases, and 5 bases lay between the germline ends. This CDR3 is 13 amino acids long. Per germline, CDR1 MNHEY and CDR2 SVGAGI. The CDR3 DNA is TGTGCCAGCAGTTACTCAGGGGAAGAGACCCAGTACTTC. This encodes CASSYSGEETQYF.

The J gene is TRBJ2-7, the V gene TRBV27; tentatively, D is TRBD2 (5 bases). The CDR3 extends over 15 amino acids. Trimming removed 6 bases from V and 2 bases from J, with 17 bases in between. The germline CDR1 and CDR2 sequences are MNHEY and SMNVEV (reference sequence). The CDR3 bases are TGTGCCAGCAGCTCCTCCCGGTCTAGCCCCTACGAGCAGTACTTC. It is translated as CASSSSRSSPYEQYF.

J is TRBJ2-5 and V is TRBV6-5, with 9 bases matching TRBD1. Matching the DNA end better, TRBJ2-7 makes the J call doubtful. Germline CDR1 is MNHEY and CDR2 is SVGAGI. This CDR3 has 16 residues. The CDR3 DNA reads TGTGCCAGCAGTTTGGGTGGACAGGGGTTATTCTACGAGCAGTACTTC. Amino acid sequence: CASSLGGQGLFYEQYF.

This clone was picked up one time. The rearrangement links TRBV6-1 to TRBJ2-4; 12 bases line up with TRBD1. V gave up 4 bases and J gave up 1 base; unmatched junction bases: 5. Germline CDR1 and CDR2: MNHNS and SASEGT. CDR3 length: 17 amino acids. The CDR3 region is CASSAGQGAGAKNIQYF. As DNA, the CDR3 is TGTGCCAGCAGTGCGGGACAGGGGGCGGGGGCCAAAAACATTCAGTACTTC.

This CDR3 is CASSLKSGNNSPLHF. DNA of the CDR3: TGTGCCAGCAGCTTGAAATCAGGGAATAATTCACCCCTCCACTTT. The chain couples TRBV5-4 to TRBJ1-6, with D perhaps matching TRBD1 (5 bases). V lost 1 base and J 5 bases, leaving 10 bases between the germline ends. From germline, CDR1 is SGHNT and CDR2 YYREEE (reference sequence). The CDR3 spans 15 residues. Filled out from reference TRBV5-4 and TRBJ1-6, the complete variable domain reads ETGVTQSPTHLIKTRGQQVTLRCSSQSGHNTVSWYQQALGQGPQFIFQYYREEENGRGNFPPRFSGLQFPNYSSELNVNALELDDSALYLCASSLKSGNNSPLHFGNGTRLTVT.

The rearrangement links TRBV5-1 to TRBJ2-2, with D possibly TRBD1 on 5 matching bases. The CDR3 consists of 13 residues. Per the germline V gene, CDR1 is SGHRS and CDR2 is YFSETQ. V gave up 8 bases and J gave up 4 bases, with 12 bases separating them. In DNA, the CDR3 is TGCGCCAGTACGACAGACAGCACCGGGGAGCTGTTTTTT. Translating gives CASTTDSTGELFF.